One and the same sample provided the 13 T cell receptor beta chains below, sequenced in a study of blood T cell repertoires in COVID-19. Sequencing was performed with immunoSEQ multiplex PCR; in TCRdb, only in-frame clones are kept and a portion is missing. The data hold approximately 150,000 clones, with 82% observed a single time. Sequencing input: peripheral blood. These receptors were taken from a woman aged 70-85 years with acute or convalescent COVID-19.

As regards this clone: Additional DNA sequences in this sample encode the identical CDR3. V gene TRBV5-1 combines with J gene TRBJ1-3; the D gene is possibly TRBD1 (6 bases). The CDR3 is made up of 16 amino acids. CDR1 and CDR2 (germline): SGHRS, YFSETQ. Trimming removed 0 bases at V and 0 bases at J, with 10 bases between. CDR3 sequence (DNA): TGCGCCAGCAGCTTGGATCAAGGGGGCTCTGGAAACACCATATATTTT. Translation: CASSLDQGGSGNTIYF.

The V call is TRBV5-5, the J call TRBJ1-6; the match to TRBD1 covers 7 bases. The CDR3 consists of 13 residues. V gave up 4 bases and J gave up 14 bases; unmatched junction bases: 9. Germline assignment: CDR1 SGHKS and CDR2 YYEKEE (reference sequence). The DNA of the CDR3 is TGTGCCAGCAGCATAAACAGGGGAAGAACCCTCCACTTT. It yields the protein CASSINRGRTLHF.

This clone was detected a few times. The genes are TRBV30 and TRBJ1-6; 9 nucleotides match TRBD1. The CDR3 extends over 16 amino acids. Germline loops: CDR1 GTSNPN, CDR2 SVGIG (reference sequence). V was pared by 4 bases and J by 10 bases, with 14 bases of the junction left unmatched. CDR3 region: CAWTADRGNNGSPLHF. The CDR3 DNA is TGTGCCTGGACTGCAGACAGGGGGAATAATGGCTCACCCCTCCACTTT.

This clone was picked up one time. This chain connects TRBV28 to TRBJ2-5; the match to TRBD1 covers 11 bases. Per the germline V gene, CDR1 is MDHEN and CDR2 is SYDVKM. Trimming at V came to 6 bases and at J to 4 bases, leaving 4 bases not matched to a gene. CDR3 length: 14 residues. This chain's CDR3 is CASRRGQGGETQYF. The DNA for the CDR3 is TGTGCCAGCAGACGGGGACAGGGGGGAGAGACCCAGTACTTC.

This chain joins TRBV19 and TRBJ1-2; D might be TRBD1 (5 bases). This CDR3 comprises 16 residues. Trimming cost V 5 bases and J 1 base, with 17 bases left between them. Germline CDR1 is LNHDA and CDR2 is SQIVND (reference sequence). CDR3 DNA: TGTGCCAGTAGTGACACGGTAGGACAAAGTAACTATGGCTACACCTTC. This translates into CASSDTVGQSNYGYTF.

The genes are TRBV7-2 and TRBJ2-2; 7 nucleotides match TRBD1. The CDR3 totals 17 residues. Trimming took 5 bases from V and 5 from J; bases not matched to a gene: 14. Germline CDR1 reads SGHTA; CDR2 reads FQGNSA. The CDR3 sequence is CASSPRLSTGYTGELFF. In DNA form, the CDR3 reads TGTGCCAGCAGCCCACGCCTTTCGACAGGGTATACCGGGGAGCTGTTTTTT.

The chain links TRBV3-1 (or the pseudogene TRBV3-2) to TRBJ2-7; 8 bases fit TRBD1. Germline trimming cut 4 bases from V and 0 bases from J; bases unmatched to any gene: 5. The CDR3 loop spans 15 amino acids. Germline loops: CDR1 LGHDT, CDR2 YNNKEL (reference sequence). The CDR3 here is CASSLSGTGSYEQYF. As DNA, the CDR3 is TGTGCCAGCAGCCTTTCCGGGACAGGCTCCTACGAGCAGTACTTC.

The CDR3 bases are TGTGCCAGCTCACGGGGGACTAGCGGGATTTACAATGAGCAGTTCTTC. As protein: CASSRGTSGIYNEQFF. The J gene is TRBJ2-1, the V gene TRBV18, with 13 bases aligning to TRBD2. CDR3 length: 16 residues. Germline trimming cut 4 bases from V and 4 bases from J; bases unmatched to any gene: 4. Per germline, CDR1 KGHSH and CDR2 LQKENI.

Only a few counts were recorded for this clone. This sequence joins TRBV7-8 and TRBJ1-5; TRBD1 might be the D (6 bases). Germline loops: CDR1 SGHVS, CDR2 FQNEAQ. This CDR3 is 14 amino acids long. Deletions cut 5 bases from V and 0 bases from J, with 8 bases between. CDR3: CASSRDISNQPQHF. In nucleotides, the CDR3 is TGTGCCAGCAGCCGGGACATTAGCAATCAGCCCCAGCATTTT.

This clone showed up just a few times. CDR3 sequence reads: CASSFRTGGNTIYF. The CDR3 DNA reads as TGTGCCAGCAGCTTTCGGACAGGGGGAAACACCATATATTTT. This chain links TRBV3-1 (or the pseudogene TRBV3-2) with TRBJ1-3; 8 positions match TRBD1. With 5 bases clipped from V and 4 bases from J, the junction kept 4 bases outside the gene matches. Germline V gene sequence: CDR1 LGHDT, CDR2 YNNKEL (reference sequence). The CDR3 has 14 residues.

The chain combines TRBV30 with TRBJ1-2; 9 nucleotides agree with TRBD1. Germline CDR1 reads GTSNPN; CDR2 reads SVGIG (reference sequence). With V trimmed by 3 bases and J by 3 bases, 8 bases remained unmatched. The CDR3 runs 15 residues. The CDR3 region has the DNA TGTGCCTGGAGGGCAGGACAGGGGTATTACTATGGCTACACCTTC. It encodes CAWRAGQGYYYGYTF. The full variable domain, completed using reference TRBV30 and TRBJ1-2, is SQTIHQWPATLVQPVGSPLSLECTVEGTSNPNLYWYRQAAGRGLQLLFYSVGIGQISSEVPQNLSASRPQDRQFILSSKKLLLSDSGFYLCAWRAGQGYYYGYTFGSGTRLTVV.

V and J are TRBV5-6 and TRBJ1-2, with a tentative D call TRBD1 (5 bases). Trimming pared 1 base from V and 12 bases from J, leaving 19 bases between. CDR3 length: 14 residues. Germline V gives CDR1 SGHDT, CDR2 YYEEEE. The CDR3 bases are TGTGCCAGCAGCTTGCCTTATGGACGTGAAGGGGACACCTTC. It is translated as CASSLPYGREGDTF.

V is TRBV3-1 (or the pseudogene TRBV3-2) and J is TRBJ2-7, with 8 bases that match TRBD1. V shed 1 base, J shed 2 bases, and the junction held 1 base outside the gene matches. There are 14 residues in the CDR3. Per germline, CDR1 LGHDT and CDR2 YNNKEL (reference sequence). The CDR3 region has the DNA TGTGCCAGCAGCCAAGGACAGGGGACCTACGAGCAGTACTTC. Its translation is CASSQGQGTYEQYF.